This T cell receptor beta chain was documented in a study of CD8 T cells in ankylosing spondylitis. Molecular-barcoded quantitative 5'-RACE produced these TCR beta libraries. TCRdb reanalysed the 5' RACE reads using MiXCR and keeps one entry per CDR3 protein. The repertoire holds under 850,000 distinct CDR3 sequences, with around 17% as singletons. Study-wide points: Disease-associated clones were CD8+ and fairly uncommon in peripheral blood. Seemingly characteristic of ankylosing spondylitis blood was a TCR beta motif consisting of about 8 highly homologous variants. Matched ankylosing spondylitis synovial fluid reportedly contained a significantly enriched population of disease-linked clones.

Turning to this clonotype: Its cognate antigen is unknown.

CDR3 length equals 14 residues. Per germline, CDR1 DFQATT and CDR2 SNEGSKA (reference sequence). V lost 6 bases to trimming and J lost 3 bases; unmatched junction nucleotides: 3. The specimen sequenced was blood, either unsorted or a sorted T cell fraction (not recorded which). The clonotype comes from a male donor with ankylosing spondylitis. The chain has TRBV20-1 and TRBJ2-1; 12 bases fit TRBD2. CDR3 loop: CSAGGLAGYNEQFF. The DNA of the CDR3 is TGCAGTGCCGGGGGACTAGCGGGCTACAATGAGCAGTTCTTC.